Following are 27 T cell receptor beta chains from one sample sequenced in a study of HIV-infected patients and healthy controls. No cell fractionation was done, so the repertoire covers all unsorted peripheral blood T cells. About 550 ng RNA was reverse transcribed with alpha and beta constant-region primers. Using multiplexing indices, alpha and beta chain libraries were generated apart by chain-specific third strand synthesis. Each CDR3 protein gets one entry after TCRdb re-called the 5' RACE reads with MiXCR. The table has approximately 25,000 distinct CDR3 sequences, 8% to 10% seen once. The sequencing sample was made of blood. Source of these receptors: an adult in good health.

This clonotype appeared many times. The chain is built from TRBV11-1 and TRBJ2-3; D remains unclear. CDR3 length: 11 amino acids. CDR1 SGHAT and CDR2 FQDESV come from the germline V gene (reference sequence). Trimming removed 5 bases at V and 8 bases at J, with 8 bases between. CDR3 coding DNA: TGTGCCAGCAGCGGACGTGGTACGCAGTATTTT. This translates into CASSGRGTQYF.

This clonotype was picked up many times. The chain has TRBV27 and TRBJ2-1; 10 bases map to TRBD2. Germline lookup yields CDR1 MNHEY and CDR2 SMNVEV (reference sequence). This CDR3 is built from 17 residues. Germline trimming cut 0 bases from V and 7 bases from J; bases unmatched to any gene: 9. CDR3 in amino acids: CASSLSKKGLAINEQFF. The CDR3 coding sequence is TGTGCCAGCAGTTTATCGAAGAAGGGACTAGCGATAAATGAGCAGTTCTTC.

This clonotype came up a few times. The chain carries TRBV3-1 and TRBJ2-2; no definite D call. V was trimmed by 1 base and J by 11 bases, leaving 14 bases between them. Germline V lookup: CDR1 LGHDT, CDR2 YNNKEL (reference sequence). This CDR3 region has 14 residues. CDR3 sequence (DNA): TGTGCCAGCAGCCAAGCTTCTAGGTCAGTAGAGCTGTTTTTT. It translates to CASSQASRSVELFF.

This clonotype was seen a handful of times. This CDR3 is CASSLEGALPYNEQFF. CDR3 nucleotide sequence: TGTGCCAGCAGCTTAGAGGGGGCCCTCCCTTACAATGAGCAGTTCTTC. This chain links TRBV11-2 with TRBJ2-1; D might be TRBD1 (6 bases). The CDR3 totals 16 residues. The germline V and J ends were trimmed by 0 bases and 4 bases, with 13 bases remaining between them. Germline lookup yields CDR1 SGHAT and CDR2 FQNNGV. The complete variable domain, with remaining parts taken from reference TRBV11-2 and TRBJ2-1, reads EAGVAQSPRYKIIEKRQSVAFWCNPISGHATLYWYQQILGQGPKLLIQFQNNGVVDDSQLPKDRFSAERLKGVDSTLKIQPAKLEDSAVYLCASSLEGALPYNEQFFGPGTRLTVL.

This clonotype has a count of ten or more. The rearrangement uses TRBV14 and TRBJ2-3; either TRBD1 or TRBD2 may supply D (5 bases each). Per germline, CDR1 SGHDN and CDR2 FVKESK. The CDR3 extends over 16 amino acids. V was trimmed by 3 bases and J by 0 bases, leaving 13 bases between them. The CDR3 sequence is CASSHSWDLSTDTQYF. The CDR3 nucleotides read TGTGCCAGCAGCCACAGCTGGGACCTCAGCACAGATACGCAGTATTTT. Full variable domain (missing parts from reference TRBV14 and TRBJ2-3): EAGVTQFPSHSVIEKGQTVTLRCDPISGHDNLYWYRRVMGKEIKFLLHFVKESKQDESGMPNNRFLAERTGGTYSTLKVQPAELEDSGVYFCASSHSWDLSTDTQYFGPGTRLTVL.

This clonotype was detected many times. The CDR3 DNA reads as TGTGCCAGCAGCGCTTACGCCCGGTCTTTTAGCACAGATACGCAGTATTTT. Its translation is CASSAYARSFSTDTQYF. The J gene is TRBJ2-3, the V gene TRBV11-2, with D uncertain. The V gene's germline CDR1 is SGHAT and CDR2 FQNNGV. Deletions cut 5 bases from V and 0 bases from J, with 18 bases between. The CDR3 runs to 17 residues.

The table lists this clonotype with many counts. This CDR3 reads CASSQRQGLHQPQHF. CDR3 sequence (DNA): TGTGCCAGCAGCCAAAGACAGGGTCTCCATCAGCCCCAGCATTTT. The chain has TRBV6-2 or TRBV6-3 and TRBJ1-5; the match to TRBD1 covers 7 bases. V lost 6 bases and J lost 5; bases outside the gene matches: 10. The germline gives CDR1 MNHEY, CDR2 SVGEGT. This CDR3 has 15 amino acids.

This clonotype was found a few times. V gene TRBV2 combines with J gene TRBJ1-1; D might be TRBD1 (6 bases). V lost 4 bases to trimming and J lost 3 bases, with 9 bases between them. This CDR3 has 13 amino acids. Germline V CDR1 and CDR2: SNHLY, FYNNEI. CDR3 in DNA: TGTGCCAGCAGTGTCAGGGGATACACTGAAGCTTTCTTT. Translation: CASSVRGYTEAFF.

V usage is TRBV7-7 and J usage is TRBJ2-1; tentatively, D is TRBD2 (5 bases). Trimming took off 5 bases at V and 5 bases at J, with 13 bases between the two ends. CDR1 is SSHAT, CDR2 FNYEAQ, per germline (reference sequence). CDR3 size: 14 residues. The CDR3 DNA sequence: TGTGCCAGCAGCCCCCACCGGGATAACAATGAGCAGTTCTTC. This sequence encodes CASSPHRDNNEQFF.

In its sample, this clonotype was seen many times. The V and J genes are TRBV7-9 and TRBJ2-5; D remains unclear. V lost 11 bases to trimming and J lost 5 bases, with 12 bases between them. CDR1 is SEHNR, CDR2 FQNEAQ, per germline (reference sequence). The CDR3 has 11 amino acids. CDR3 in DNA: TGTGCCTCGGAAAGGGATGAGACCCAGTACTTC. Translated: CASERDETQYF. The full variable domain, rest sourced from reference TRBV7-9 and TRBJ2-5, is DTGVSQNPRHKITKRGQNVTFRCDPISEHNRLYWYRQTLGQGPEFLTYFQNEAQLEKSRLLSDRFSAERPKGSFSTLEIQRTEQGDSAMYLCASERDETQYFGPGTRLLVL.

This clonotype came up many times. The chain carries TRBV18 and TRBJ2-5; D gene ambiguous. V dropped 3 bases and J dropped 1 base, with 9 bases sitting between them. The CDR3 consists of 14 residues. Germline values: CDR1 KGHSH, CDR2 LQKENI. CDR3 region: CASSPQAGQETQYF. For the CDR3, the DNA is TGTGCCAGCTCACCTCAGGCAGGCCAAGAGACCCAGTACTTC.

There are many counts of this clonotype. The V gene is TRBV6-5, the J gene TRBJ1-2; TRBD1 is a possible D gene (5 bases). This CDR3 region has 13 residues. V gave up 5 bases and J gave up 3 bases, with 10 bases separating them. CDR1 is MNHEY, CDR2 SVGAGI, per germline. The CDR3 protein is CASSRDLDYGYTF. CDR3 sequence (DNA): TGTGCCAGCAGTAGGGACCTGGACTATGGCTACACCTTC.

This clonotype was seen only a few times. The chain combines TRBV30 with TRBJ2-3, with TRBD2 identical over 14 bases. After removal of 2 bases from V and 5 bases from J, the junction contained 6 bases not matched to a gene. The CDR3 is 16 residues long. Per the germline V gene, CDR1 is GTSNPN and CDR2 is SVGIG (reference sequence). The CDR3 spells CAWSYGLAGGQDTQYF. CDR3 DNA: TGTGCCTGGAGTTACGGACTAGCGGGGGGTCAAGATACGCAGTATTTT.

This clonotype was recorded at least ten times. V gene TRBV9 combines with J gene TRBJ2-2; D possibly corresponds to TRBD1 (5 bases). Trimming cost V 4 bases and J 0 bases, with 13 bases left between them. This CDR3 spans 16 amino acids. Germline-derived CDR1 and CDR2 are SGDLS and YYNGEE. DNA for the CDR3: TGTGCCAGCAGCCCCCGACAGACATCGAACACCGGGGAGCTGTTTTTT. Its translation: CASSPRQTSNTGELFF.

The sample holds many counts of this clonotype. This sequence joins TRBV3-1 and TRBJ1-4; weak D call: TRBD1 (5 bases). Trimming left V 0 bases short and J 4 bases short, with 9 bases between. The CDR3 spans 15 residues. Germline lookup yields CDR1 LGHDT and CDR2 YNNKEL (reference sequence). Here the CDR3 reads CASSQETAINEKLFF. The CDR3 bases are TGTGCCAGCAGCCAAGAGACAGCCATTAATGAAAAACTGTTTTTT.

This clonotype was observed a few times. The gene calls are TRBV12-3 or TRBV12-4 and TRBJ2-3; TRBD2 agrees at 10 bases. CDR3 length: 18 amino acids. V gave up 6 bases and J gave up 7 bases; unmatched junction bases: 19. The CDR3 DNA reads TGTGCCAGCAGCCCCGAGGGGAGCGGGGGGGAAATGGTGTATACGCAGTATTTT. It codes for CASSPEGSGGEMVYTQYF.

This clonotype was seen ten or more times. The V gene is TRBV5-1, the J gene TRBJ1-1; no firm D call. This CDR3 has 16 amino acids. Per the germline V gene, CDR1 is SGHRS and CDR2 is YFSETQ. Trimming stripped 0 bases from V and 3 bases from J, with 15 bases between. Written as DNA, the CDR3 is TGCGCCAGCAGCTTGGAGGGTTTAGGGCCAGACACTGAAGCTTTCTTT. It codes for CASSLEGLGPDTEAFF.

This clonotype was recorded many times. The chain is built from TRBV6-8 and TRBJ2-5; 8 nucleotides agree with TRBD2. The germline V gene has CDR1 MNHGY and CDR2 SAAAGT. The CDR3 spans 15 residues. The junction had 8 bases not matched to a gene; V was cut back by 5 bases and J by 3 bases. The CDR3 DNA is TGTGCCAGCAGTCCTCTAGCGGGCCGCGAAGAGACCCAGTACTTC. Encoded protein: CASSPLAGREETQYF.

The table lists this clonotype with a few counts. This chain links TRBV5-1 with TRBJ1-5, with D possibly being TRBD1 (6 bases). This CDR3 has 15 residues. Germline loops: CDR1 SGHRS, CDR2 YFSETQ. Trimming removed 0 bases from V and 4 bases from J, with 11 bases in between. The CDR3 here is CASSLEQGSNQPQHF. Written as DNA, the CDR3 is TGCGCCAGCAGCTTGGAACAGGGCTCGAATCAGCCCCAGCATTTT. The full variable domain, in which reference TRBV5-1 and TRBJ1-5 provide the parts outside the CDR3, is KAGVTQTPRYLIKTRGQQVTLSCSPISGHRSVSWYQQTPGQGLQFLFEYFSETQRNKGNFPGRFSGRQFSNSRSEMNVSTLELGDSALYLCASSLEQGSNQPQHFGDGTRLSIL.

J is TRBJ1-1 and V is TRBV30; 9 bases align to TRBD1. CDR3 length: 18 amino acids. From germline, CDR1 is GTSNPN and CDR2 SVGIG (reference sequence). J was trimmed by 0 bases and V by 7 bases; bases with no gene match: 18. In DNA form, the CDR3 reads TGTGCCTCCGACTATAAGGGACAGGGCCTTGATATGAACACTGAAGCTTTCTTT. Translated: CASDYKGQGLDMNTEAFF. The whole variable domain, filled in from reference TRBV30 and TRBJ1-1, reads SQTIHQWPATLVQPVGSPLSLECTVEGTSNPNLYWYRQAAGRGLQLLFYSVGIGQISSEVPQNLSASRPQDRQFILSSKKLLLSDSGFYLCASDYKGQGLDMNTEAFFGQGTRLTVV.

This clonotype was counted at least ten times. The V and J genes are TRBV12-3 or TRBV12-4 and TRBJ1-2; no definite D call. Trimming removed 6 bases from V and 4 bases from J, with 6 bases in between. This CDR3 is 11 amino acids long. The CDR3: CASSPSYGYTF. As DNA, the CDR3 is TGTGCCAGCAGCCCCAGCTATGGCTACACCTTC.

This clonotype is classed as medium-sized. The chain employs TRBV4-3 and TRBJ1-3; the match to TRBD1 covers 7 bases. CDR1 and CDR2 (germline): LGHNA, YSLEER. The CDR3 has 16 residues. With 2 bases clipped from V and 3 bases from J, the junction kept 7 bases outside the gene matches. CDR3 protein: CASSQKPQGSGNTIYF. DNA for the CDR3: TGCGCCAGCAGCCAAAAGCCACAGGGGAGTGGAAACACCATATATTTT.

This clonotype showed up many times. The V gene is TRBV7-2, the J gene TRBJ2-7, with D tentatively TRBD2 (7 bases). V was pared by 3 bases and J by 4 bases, with 13 bases between. The germline gives CDR1 SGHTA, CDR2 FQGNSA. This CDR3 has 14 amino acids. CDR3 bases: TGTGCCAGCAGCTTGGAGGGGGGGCGTTACGAGCAGTACTTC. Protein product: CASSLEGGRYEQYF.

This clonotype is classed as medium-sized. The chain employs TRBV6-2 or TRBV6-3 and TRBJ1-5; 7 bases line up with TRBD1. V was pared by 5 bases and J by 1 base, with 2 bases of the junction left unmatched. Germline V CDR1 and CDR2: MNHEY, SVGEGT. The CDR3 contains 14 residues. CDR3: CASSRTGSNQPQHF. The DNA for the CDR3 is TGTGCCAGCAGTCGGACAGGAAGCAATCAGCCCCAGCATTTT.

Many counts were recorded for this clonotype. The chain links TRBV7-9 to TRBJ2-1; the match to TRBD2 covers 7 bases. Per the germline V gene, CDR1 is SEHNR and CDR2 is FQNEAQ (reference sequence). V shed 2 bases and J 6 bases; nucleotides not matched to a gene: 13. The CDR3 is 17 amino acids. The DNA of the CDR3 is TGTGCCAGCAGCTTAAACCCCAGCGGGGTGGAAGTCAATGAGCAGTTCTTC. Translation: CASSLNPSGVEVNEQFF.

V gene TRBV10-3 combines with J gene TRBJ2-3, with D possibly matching TRBD2 (6 bases). Per germline, CDR1 ENHRY and CDR2 SYGVKD. CDR3 length: 14 amino acids. Trimming took 10 bases from V and 0 from J, leaving 14 bases between them. The CDR3: CATTPRGSTDTQYF. The DNA for the CDR3 is TGTGCCACCACTCCCCGGGGGAGCACAGATACGCAGTATTTT.

On this clonotype: A much more abundant neighbour one base away suggests this may be a read error. The V gene is TRBV14, the J gene TRBJ1-2, with 7 bases aligning to TRBD1. Germline CDR1 and CDR2: SGHDN and FVKESK. The CDR3 contains 15 residues. This chain's CDR3 is CARSRTGVSLYGYTF. As DNA, the CDR3 is TGTGCCAGAAGCCGTACAGGGGTCTCCCTCTATGGCTACACCTTC.